Detailed here is one TCR beta chain. Its antigen is still unknown. The germline V gene encodes CDR1 MGHDK and CDR2 SYGVNS. V was pared by 4 bases and J by 3 bases, with 16 bases between. The CDR3 runs 15 residues. The data derive from a study of T-cell reconstitution after alpha-beta-depleted transplantation in children. Whole-study findings and limits: By about two months after transplant, alpha-beta T cells reportedly arose from several hundred graft clones that had expanded. Once a year had passed after transplant, T-cell counts and diversity came mostly from newly produced T cells.

Unique molecular identifiers were incorporated when the TCRbeta library was constructed. TCRdb redid the calling of the PCR reads with MiXCR, one entry per CDR3 protein. The sample lists fewer than 750,000 distinct CDR3 sequences, more than 20% occurring once. Material: PBMCs, mostly from graft donor cells, obtained 360 days after TCRalphabeta/CD19-depleted stem cell transplant. This chain connects TRBV25-1 to TRBJ2-7; D unclear. This clonotype originated in a boy younger than two who had a stem cell transplant for acute myeloid leukemia, so the T cells may come from the graft donor. DNA for the CDR3: TGTGCCAGCAGTGCTCCACGGGCCCTCTTCTACGAGCAGTACTTC. Translated, it gives CASSAPRALFYEQYF.